This entry is about one TCR beta chain. Its antigen remains unknown. It was with 60 Vbeta and 13 Jbeta primers that the PCR ran. The method was immunoSEQ multiplex PCR; TCRdb's version includes in-frame clones alone and lacks a portion of them. The table records 100,000 to 150,000 clones, about 9.4% of them present only once. This record belongs to a study of cytomegalovirus exposure and HLA in healthy donors. The study, taken as a whole, reports: In a later analysis, HLA-associated beta chains showed higher expansion and lower generation probabilities than comparable chains. Presence/absence analyses took donor sequencing depth as roughly uniform.

The CDR3 extends over 15 amino acids. J gave up 3 bases and V 6 bases, and 3 bases lay outside the gene matches. Germline loops: CDR1 SNHLY, CDR2 FYNNEI. The sample was PBMCs. The chain has TRBV2 and TRBJ2-2; 11 bases are a match to TRBD1. The TCR originated in a woman aged 40 to 50 in good health and CMV-seropositive. The CDR3, as DNA: TGTGCCAGCAGCCGGGACAGGGGGGACACCGGGGAGCTGTTTTTT. Translated, it gives CASSRDRGDTGELFF.